The 29 T cell receptor beta chains listed next were all sequenced from one sample in a study of shared clonotypes between healthy human individuals (dated by TCRdb to about 2020). The library was prepared using the immunoSEQ multiplex PCR assay. TCRdb took this table from immuneACCESS and kept in-frame rearrangements with V and J called. Such tables lack part of the clones; where checked against another copy, unresolved V genes explain under half of the gap, and the rest is unexplained. Recorded for this sample are around 500,000 clones; 81% of them occurred a single time. The ten largest account for about 12% of the sample. The source material was PBMCs. The receptors come from a middle-aged woman in good health. Some clones in this sample may be carry-over from other donors' samples.

The chain combines TRBV20-1 with TRBJ2-7, with a weak D call TRBD2 (5 bases). From germline, CDR1 is DFQATT and CDR2 SNEGSKA (reference sequence). Trimming stripped 6 bases from V and 3 bases from J, with 9 bases between. This CDR3 comprises 11 residues. The CDR3 is CSANGGYEQYF. The CDR3, as DNA: TGCAGTGCCAACGGAGGCTACGAGCAGTACTTC.

About this clone: It is likely a read error: a sequence one base away is far more abundant. The chain couples TRBV2 to TRBJ2-7; no firm D call. Germline-derived CDR1 and CDR2 are SNHLY and FYNNEI. V lost 10 bases, J lost 1 base, and 11 bases lay in between. The length of the CDR3 is 12 residues. CDR3 DNA sequence: TGTGCCACCCATGCACCTTCCTACGAGCAGTACTTC. It specifies CATHAPSYEQYF.

Concerning this clone itself: A far larger clone is off by one base, so a read error is likely. Other nucleotide sequences from this sample produce the same CDR3. The J gene is TRBJ2-3, the V gene TRBV5-1, with D possibly being TRBD1 (6 bases). CDR3 size: 14 residues. From germline, CDR1 is SGHRS and CDR2 YFSETQ. The ends were cut back, 4 bases at V and 3 bases at J, with 12 bases in the middle. The CDR3 DNA follows: TGCGCCAGCAGCCTGGGGACAATGACAGATACGCAGTATTTT. Its protein is CASSLGTMTDTQYF.

This sequence joins TRBV19 and TRBJ2-2, with D possibly being TRBD1 or TRBD2 (5 bases each). The CDR3 sequence is 13 residues long. Trimming took 7 bases from V and 4 from J, leaving 10 bases between them. In germline, CDR1 is LNHDA, CDR2 SQIVND (reference sequence). As DNA, the CDR3 is TGTGCCAGTACCCGGGACCTCACCGGGGAGCTGTTTTTT. Encoded protein: CASTRDLTGELFF. Full variable domain (rest looked up from reference TRBV19 and TRBJ2-2): DGGITQSPKYLFRKEGQNVTLSCEQNLNHDAMYWYRQDPGQGLRLIYYSQIVNDFQKGDIAEGYSVSREKKESFPLTVTSAQKNPTAFYLCASTRDLTGELFFGEGSRLTVL.

The gene calls are TRBV4-3 and TRBJ2-3; tentatively, D is TRBD2 (5 bases). The germline V and J ends were trimmed by 4 bases and 0 bases, with 11 bases remaining between them. Germline V lookup: CDR1 LGHNA, CDR2 YSLEER. This CDR3 spans 15 amino acids. In nucleotides, the CDR3 is TGCGCCAGCAGCCCAGGCCGGACTAGCACAGATACGCAGTATTTT. Translating it yields CASSPGRTSTDTQYF.

The CDR3 reads CSGRTSGSDEQYF. CDR3 nucleotide sequence: TGCAGCGGAAGGACTAGCGGGAGCGACGAGCAGTACTTC. The V gene is TRBV29-1, the J gene TRBJ2-7; 13 bases map to TRBD2. Trimming cost V 7 bases and J 5 bases; bases outside gene matches: 5. CDR1 SQVTM and CDR2 ANQGSEA come from the germline V gene. The CDR3 has 13 residues.

The rearrangement joins TRBV29-1 to TRBJ2-5, with a possible D match to TRBD2 (7 bases). Looked up from germline, CDR1 is SQVTM and CDR2 is ANQGSEA. The germline V and J ends were trimmed by 3 bases and 6 bases, with 17 bases remaining between them. CDR3 size: 14 residues. CDR3: CSVEPVGGAKTQYF. As DNA, the CDR3 is TGCAGCGTTGAGCCAGTAGGGGGGGCCAAGACCCAGTACTTC.

The rearrangement uses TRBV15 and TRBJ2-3; a weak D match, TRBD1 (6 bases). Germline V gene lookup returns CDR1 LNHNV and CDR2 YYDKDF (reference sequence). V lost 8 bases to trimming and J lost 1 base, with 19 bases between them. The CDR3 loop spans 16 amino acids. The CDR3 reads CATSPGRGRGTDTQYF. The CDR3 DNA reads as TGTGCCACCTCCCCGGGCAGGGGTAGGGGCACAGATACGCAGTATTTT. The whole variable domain, remainder taken from reference TRBV15 and TRBJ2-3, is DAMVIQNPRYQVTQFGKPVTLSCSQTLNHNVMYWYQQKSSQAPKLLFHYYDKDFNNEADTPDNFQSRRPNTSFCFLDIRSPGLGDTAMYLCATSPGRGRGTDTQYFGPGTRLTVL.

Worth noting for this clone: This likely reflects a read error, since a far larger clone is one base away. The gene calls are TRBV10-3 and TRBJ1-5; 9 bases match TRBD1. This CDR3 spans 14 amino acids. Germline trimming cut 8 bases from V and 6 bases from J; bases unmatched to any gene: 8. Looked up from germline, CDR1 is ENHRY and CDR2 is SYGVKD. CDR3 region: CAIAPDRGGQPQHF. In DNA, the CDR3 is TGTGCCATCGCCCCGGACAGGGGTGGTCAGCCCCAGCATTTT.

V and J are TRBV4-2 and TRBJ2-2, with 7 positions matching TRBD1. The CDR3 extends over 16 amino acids. The V and J ends lost 5 bases and 1 base, in that order; junction bases with no gene match: 7. CDR1 LGHNA and CDR2 YNFKEQ come from the germline V gene. The CDR3 protein is CASSWGRGQNTGELFF. CDR3 bases: TGTGCCAGCAGCTGGGGTAGGGGGCAGAACACCGGGGAGCTGTTTTTT.

A remark on this clone: The sample has other DNA sequences that encode this CDR3 too. The V and J genes are TRBV29-1 and TRBJ1-1, with D maybe TRBD1 (5 bases). V lost 3 bases to trimming and J lost 4 bases, with 12 bases between them. CDR3 length equals 13 residues. Germline-derived CDR1 and CDR2 are SQVTM and ANQGSEA. CDR3 in amino acids: CSVEVGGGTEAFF. The CDR3 bases are TGCAGCGTTGAGGTTGGGGGGGGCACTGAAGCTTTCTTT.

The V call is TRBV9, the J call TRBJ2-3, with 7 bases identical to TRBD2. V shed 2 bases and J 5 bases; nucleotides not matched to a gene: 11. This CDR3 region has 16 residues. Germline V CDR1 and CDR2: SGDLS, YYNGEE. CDR3 sequence: CASSVREAGVGDTQYF. Here the CDR3 DNA reads TGTGCCAGCAGCGTGAGAGAGGCGGGAGTGGGAGATACGCAGTATTTT.

About this clone: A single base is all that separates this from a far larger clone, so a read error is likely. Other DNA sequences from this sample encode an identical CDR3 as well. This chain uses TRBV6-6 with TRBJ1-4; D gene unclear. V was trimmed by 6 bases and J by 0 bases, leaving 14 bases between them. The CDR3 loop spans 16 amino acids. Per germline, CDR1 MNHNY and CDR2 SVGAGI (reference sequence). Here the CDR3 DNA reads TGTGCCAGCAGCTACGGGCCGATAGCAACTAATGAAAAACTGTTTTTT. This gives the protein CASSYGPIATNEKLFF.

The rearrangement links TRBV11-2 to TRBJ1-5; D remains unclear. V lost 0 bases and J lost 8, with 8 bases in between. CDR3 length: 13 residues. From germline, CDR1 is SGHAT and CDR2 FQNNGV. DNA of the CDR3: TGTGCCAGCAGCTTAGAATTCAGCGAGCCCCAGCATTTT. Translated: CASSLEFSEPQHF.

The rearrangement joins TRBV5-1 to TRBJ2-7; unclear D gene. V gave up 1 base and J gave up 1 base, with 12 bases separating them. CDR3 length: 15 amino acids. CDR1 is SGHRS, CDR2 YFSETQ, per germline. CDR3 coding DNA: TGCGCCAGCAGCTTGTCTCTCGGCAGGTCCTACGAGCAGTACTTC. Protein sequence: CASSLSLGRSYEQYF. Supplemented by reference TRBV5-1 and TRBJ2-7, the full variable domain reads KAGVTQTPRYLIKTRGQQVTLSCSPISGHRSVSWYQQTPGQGLQFLFEYFSETQRNKGNFPGRFSGRQFSNSRSEMNVSTLELGDSALYLCASSLSLGRSYEQYFGPGTRLTVT.

This rearrangement joins TRBV7-2 to TRBJ2-3; tentatively, D is TRBD1 or TRBD2 (6 bases each). This CDR3 has 14 amino acids. Germline CDR1 reads SGHTA; CDR2 reads FQGNSA. The germline V and J ends were trimmed by 8 bases and 5 bases, with 17 bases remaining between them. CDR3 amino acids: CASPTPGGGDTQYF. The CDR3 DNA sequence: TGTGCCAGCCCTACCCCCGGAGGGGGAGATACGCAGTATTTT.

CDR3 DNA: TGTGCCAGCATATGGACAGCGAACACTGAAGCTTTCTTT. Its protein is CASIWTANTEAFF. The rearrangement uses TRBV7-8 and TRBJ1-1; D perhaps matches TRBD1 (6 bases). The CDR3 loop spans 13 amino acids. CDR1 and CDR2 (germline): SGHVS, FQNEAQ. V shed 7 bases and J shed 1 base, with 10 bases lying between them.

Regarding this clone: It differs at one base from a far larger clone, so likely a read error. The CDR3 nucleotides are TGTGCCTGGAGGACCCCTGGTCAAGAGACCCGGTACTTC. It yields the protein CAWRTPGQETRYF. The chain carries TRBV30 and TRBJ2-5; D ambiguous. The CDR3 totals 13 residues. CDR1 GTSNPN and CDR2 SVGIG come from the germline V gene (reference sequence).

The chain recombines TRBV29-1 with TRBJ2-7; 7 positions match TRBD1. The germline gives CDR1 SQVTM, CDR2 ANQGSEA. The J segment lost 2 bases and the V segment lost 6 bases, leaving 10 bases of the junction unmatched. The CDR3 totals 14 residues. The CDR3, as DNA: TGCAGCGTCCGACAGGGTTTGAGGGCCTACGAGCAGTACTTC. This translates into CSVRQGLRAYEQYF.

A remark on this clone: It differs at one base from a far larger clone, so likely a read error. The chain recombines TRBV29-1 with TRBJ2-3; D is perhaps TRBD1 (5 bases). This CDR3 is 15 amino acids long. Per germline, CDR1 SQVTM and CDR2 ANQGSEA. DNA of the CDR3: TGCAGCGTTGAAGCCCAGGGTCTGAGCACAGATACGCAGTGTTTT. Translating gives CSVEAQGLSTDTQCF.

With respect to this clone: This may be a read error: a much more frequent sequence differs by one nucleotide. V usage is TRBV7-6 and J usage is TRBJ2-7, with D tentatively TRBD2 (5 bases). The CDR3 loop spans 15 amino acids. V gave up 5 bases and J gave up 3 bases, with 17 bases separating them. CDR1 SGHVS and CDR2 FNYEAQ come from the germline V gene. CDR3 loop: CASSLEADSLYEQYF. Here the CDR3 DNA reads TGTGCCAGCAGCCTTGAGGCGGACTCCCTCTACGAGCAGTACTTC.

This clone was seen once. This may come from a read error, since a much larger clone is one base off. Other DNA sequences of this sample code for an identical CDR3. The V and J genes are TRBV7-9 and TRBJ2-7; 14 nucleotides match TRBD2. CDR1 SEHNR and CDR2 FQNEAQ come from the germline V gene (reference sequence). The CDR3 covers 16 residues. The J segment lost 6 bases and the V segment lost 5 bases, leaving 9 bases of the junction unmatched. CDR3 sequence reads: CASSRSGLAGGSEQYF. The CDR3 DNA sequence: TGTGCCAGCAGCCGATCTGGACTAGCGGGAGGATCCGAGCAGTACTTC.

The chain couples TRBV5-1 to TRBJ1-4; a possible D gene is TRBD1 (6 bases). This CDR3 comprises 13 residues. Germline CDR1 and CDR2: SGHRS and YFSETQ. V gave up 4 bases and J gave up 5 bases, with 9 bases separating them. In DNA, the CDR3 is TGCGCCAGCAGCATTGGACAGAATGAAAAACTGTTTTTT. Its translation is CASSIGQNEKLFF.

Remarks on this clone: A single base is all that separates this from a far larger clone, so a read error is likely. This chain links TRBV25-1 with TRBJ2-3; tentatively, D is TRBD2 (5 bases). Trimming stripped 7 bases from V and 5 bases from J, with 10 bases between. The V gene's germline CDR1 is MGHDK and CDR2 SYGVNS. CDR3 length equals 12 residues. The CDR3 DNA is TGTGCCAGCATGAATGAGGGAGATACGCAGTATTTT. Translated: CASMNEGDTQYF. Full variable domain (outside the CDR3, taken from reference TRBV25-1 and TRBJ2-3): EADIYQTPRYLVIGTGKKITLECSQTMGHDKMYWYQQDPGMELHLIHYSYGVNSTEKGDLSSESTVSRIRTEHFPLTLESARPSHTSQYLCASMNEGDTQYFGPGTRLTVL.

Notes on this clone: The conserved final phenylalanine or tryptophan is absent from the CDR3, which likely points to a read error. The same CDR3 can be traced to other DNA sequences in this sample. V gene TRBV27 combines with J gene TRBJ2-7, with D perhaps matching TRBD1 or TRBD2 (6 bases each). The CDR3 loop spans 15 amino acids. CDR1 MNHEY and CDR2 SMNVEV come from the germline V gene (reference sequence). CDR3 bases: TGTGCAAGCAGTTTAGGGGGGATGGGGTACTACGAGCAGTACTTA. Residues: CASSLGGMGYYEQYL.

This clone was seen just once. A single base is all that separates this from a far larger clone, so a read error is likely. The sample contains more than one DNA sequence encoding this CDR3. The CDR3 DNA reads TGTGCCAGCAGACAGGGGAGCGCTGAAGCTTTCTTT. Protein sequence: CASRQGSAEAFF. The chain links TRBV6-5 to TRBJ1-1; TRBD1 aligns across 7 bases. CDR3 length equals 12 residues. Unmatched junction bases numbered 4, after V lost 6 bases and J lost 6 bases. CDR1 is MNHEY and CDR2 is SVGAGI in the germline V gene.

Regarding this clone: A far larger clone lies a single base away; this is likely a read error. The rearrangement links TRBV6-1 to TRBJ2-6; D is uncertain. Germline V gives CDR1 MNHNS, CDR2 SASEGT. This CDR3 spans 14 amino acids. The V end was cut by 8 bases, the J end by 2 bases, with 10 bases between. CDR3 in DNA: TGTGCCAGCGGTCAGTTACCTGGGGCCAACGTCCTGACTTTC. This translates into CASGQLPGANVLTF.

The genes are TRBV18 and TRBJ1-3; the match to TRBD1 covers 9 bases. Germline V CDR1 and CDR2: KGHSH, LQKENI. V was pared by 6 bases and J by 0 bases, with 3 bases of the junction left unmatched. The CDR3 sequence is 15 residues long. CDR3 bases: TGTGCCAGCTCCGGACAGGGGCACTCTGGAAACACCATATATTTT. It codes for CASSGQGHSGNTIYF.

V usage is TRBV7-2 and J usage is TRBJ2-1; TRBD2 matches 10 bases. Germline assignment: CDR1 SGHTA and CDR2 FQGNSA. With V trimmed by 5 bases and J by 4 bases, 8 bases remained unmatched. This CDR3 region has 16 residues. CDR3 DNA sequence: TGTGCCAGCAGCCCCCAACTAGCGGGACCATACAATGAGCAGTTCTTC. As protein: CASSPQLAGPYNEQFF.